This T cell receptor beta chain is drawn from a study of blood T cell repertoires in COVID-19. CDR3 length: 13 amino acids. V was shortened by 4 bases and J by 5 bases, with 11 bases between the two germline ends. Germline-derived CDR1 and CDR2 are WNHNN and SYGVQD (reference sequence). Some clones are missing from TCRdb's copy, which holds only in-frame ones; the method was immunoSEQ multiplex PCR. Of 130,000 or so clones listed, under 90% are singletons. The TCR sequence derives from a woman in her sixties or seventies with acute or convalescent COVID-19. Sequencing was done on a sample of peripheral blood. The chain joins TRBV10-1 to TRBJ1-1, with unresolved D. This chain's CDR3 is CASSVPGGTEAFF. The CDR3 region has the DNA TGCGCCAGCAGTGTACCCGGCGGGACTGAAGCTTTCTTT.